The rows below give T cell receptor beta chains drawn from one sample of a study of blood T cell repertoires in COVID-19. Sequenced by immunoSEQ multiplex PCR; TCRdb stores in-frame clones only, minus some. Of approximately 260,000 clones listed, around 90% were seen once; the top ten hold 2.2%. The sample comprised peripheral blood. These receptor sequences come from a man aged 45-60 years with acute or convalescent COVID-19. CDR3s include the opening cysteine and the closing phenylalanine or tryptophan. D genes are given only for firm matches. Size is stated for part of the rows, as once, few or many counts, or as a class when the clone is expanded.

D: NA
length: 17
size: NA
V: TRBV7-6
J: TRBJ2-7
DNA: TGTGCCAGCAGCCGGGGCCTTGACAGGTCAACTTCCTACGAGCAGTACTTC
CDR3: CASSRGLDRSTSYEQYF

D: TRBD2
length: 15
size: NA
V: TRBV5-1
J: TRBJ2-3
DNA: TGCGCCAGCAGCACTAGCGGGGACGGCACAGATACGCAGTATTTT
CDR3: CASSTSGDGTDTQYF

D: NA
length: 12
size: once
V: TRBV2
J: TRBJ2-5
DNA: TGTGCCAGTAAGGGGAATGGGGAGACCCAGTACTTC
CDR3: CASKGNGETQYF

D: NA
length: 12
size: NA
V: TRBV30
J: TRBJ1-3
DNA: TGTGCCTGGGCAGGGGCTGGAAACACCATATATTTT
CDR3: CAWAGAGNTIYF

D: TRBD1
length: 15
size: NA
V: TRBV29-1
J: TRBJ1-1
DNA: TGCAGCACCCCGAGTCGGGACAACAGGGGCACTGAAGCTTTCTTT
CDR3: CSTPSRDNRGTEAFF

D: NA
length: 15
size: NA
V: TRBV19
J: TRBJ1-5
DNA: TGTGCCAGTAGTATTAGAAGAGATAGCAATCAGCCCCAGCATTTT
CDR3: CASSIRRDSNQPQHF

D: TRBD1
length: 16
size: NA
V: TRBV5-4
J: TRBJ1-3
DNA: TGTGCCAGCAGCTTGCAGGGGGCCGAGTCTGGAAACACCATATATTTT
CDR3: CASSLQGAESGNTIYF

D: NA
length: 18
size: NA
V: TRBV19
J: TRBJ2-2
DNA: TGTGCCAGTAGTTTGACAGGGGACTATACCTCGAACACCGGGGAGCTGTTTTTT
CDR3: CASSLTGDYTSNTGELFF

D: TRBD1
length: 15
size: NA
V: TRBV20-1
J: TRBJ2-7
DNA: TGCAGTGCTAGTATGATCGACAGGGGGAAGTACGAGCAGTACTTC
CDR3: CSASMIDRGKYEQYF

D: TRBD2
length: 15
size: NA
V: TRBV5-1
J: TRBJ2-1
DNA: TGCGCCAGCAGCTCGTGGACTAGCGGGTACAATGAGCAGTTCTTC
CDR3: CASSSWTSGYNEQFF